Sequencing of this TCR beta chain was carried out in a study of cytomegalovirus exposure and HLA in healthy donors. Findings and caveats of the study: The study designated about 160 TCR beta chains cytomegalovirus-associated. In a later analysis, donors in an Asian-associated ancestry cluster reportedly had fewer N-insertions in productive TCRs than the cohort mean. A link between a missense DCLRE1C variant and TCR beta V- and J-gene trimming emerged from a later analysis.

13 Jbeta primers and 60 Vbeta primers were used for the PCR. Sequenced by immunoSEQ multiplex PCR; TCRdb stores in-frame clones only, minus some. The data contain about 93,000 clones, around three quarters of them singletons. This clone appeared a few times. Its target is unknown. This CDR3 comprises 14 residues. Germline CDR1 is ENHRY and CDR2 is SYGVKD. After removal of 4 bases from V and 4 bases from J, the junction contained 6 bases not matched to a gene. The clonotype comes from a man aged 25 to 40 in good health and CMV-seronegative. The chain combines TRBV10-3 with TRBJ2-5, with TRBD1 matching 7 bases. Sequenced material: PBMCs. The CDR3 spells CAISADRETETQYF. The CDR3 DNA follows: TGTGCCATCAGTGCCGACAGGGAGACAGAGACCCAGTACTTC.